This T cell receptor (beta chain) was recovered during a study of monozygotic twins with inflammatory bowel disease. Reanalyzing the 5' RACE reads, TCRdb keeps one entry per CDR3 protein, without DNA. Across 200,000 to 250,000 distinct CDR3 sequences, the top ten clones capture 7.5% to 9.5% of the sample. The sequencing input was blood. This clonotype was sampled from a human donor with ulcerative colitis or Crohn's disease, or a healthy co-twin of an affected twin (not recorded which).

CDR3 residues: CASSFLTGVYYEQYF. V is TRBV27 and J is TRBJ2-7; TCRdb picks TRBD1, but there is no DNA to check that call. Germline V lookup: CDR1 MNHEY, CDR2 SMNVEV (reference sequence). This CDR3 comprises 15 residues.